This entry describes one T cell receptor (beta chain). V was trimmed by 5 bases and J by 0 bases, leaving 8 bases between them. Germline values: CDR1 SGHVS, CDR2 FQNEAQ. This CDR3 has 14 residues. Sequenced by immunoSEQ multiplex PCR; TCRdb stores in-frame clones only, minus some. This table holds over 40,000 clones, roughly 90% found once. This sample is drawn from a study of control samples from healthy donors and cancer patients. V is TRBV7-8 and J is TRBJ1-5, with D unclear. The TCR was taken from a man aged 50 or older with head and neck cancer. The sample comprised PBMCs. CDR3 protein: CASSPAVSNQPQHF. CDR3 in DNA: TGTGCCAGCAGCCCGGCCGTTAGCAATCAGCCCCAGCATTTT.